Given below is one T cell receptor beta chain in context. Its antigen is unknown. The data belong to a study of post-analysis software for immune sequencing data. Findings and limits, study-wide: Patients used about 5 TRBV segments, including TRBV5-6, TRBV5-1 and TRBV20-1, more often than controls. Same-batch preparations were strongly co-clustered by F measure.

The TCR beta cDNA libraries carried unique molecular identifiers. A single record per CDR3 protein comes from TCRdb applying MiXCR to the PCR reads. This table has hundreds of thousands of distinct CDR3 sequences, under 70% appearing once. Germline values: CDR1 MNHNS, CDR2 SASEGT. This CDR3 is built from 17 residues. With 5 bases clipped from V and 2 bases from J, the junction kept 13 bases outside the gene matches. The receptor was isolated from a girl aged 10-17 years with multiple sclerosis. The rearrangement uses TRBV6-1 and TRBJ2-7; 9 bases are a match to TRBD2. Specimen: blood. In nucleotides, the CDR3 is TGTGCCAGCAGTAGGCCGGCGGGAGGGAACATCCCCTACGAGCAGTACTTC. This gives the protein CASSRPAGGNIPYEQYF.